This passage covers 32 T cell receptor beta chains from one sample sequenced in a study of beta chain features in type 1 diabetes. The whole isolated RNA underwent reverse transcription, so sequencing captured expressed TCRB transcripts. The table came from immunoSEQ multiplex PCR; TCRdb's copy has only in-frame clones and leaves some out. Of about 320,000 clones in the sample, 11% to 15% were seen once. Sequencing was performed on central memory CD4+ T cells from blood. The receptors shown here come from a man aged 30 to 39 in good health.

This clone was found a few times. The CDR3 DNA sequence: TGTGCCACCAGCAGAGATTTGGACGAAGCTTTCTTT. Translation: CATSRDLDEAFF. The rearrangement uses TRBV15 and TRBJ1-1; D uncertain. From germline, CDR1 is LNHNV and CDR2 YYDKDF (reference sequence). This CDR3 comprises 12 residues. Between the trimmed V and J ends, which lost 0 bases and 8 bases, there was a span of 7 bases. The variable domain in full, with the rest retrieved from reference TRBV15 and TRBJ1-1, is DAMVIQNPRYQVTQFGKPVTLSCSQTLNHNVMYWYQQKSSQAPKLLFHYYDKDFNNEADTPDNFQSRRPNTSFCFLDIRSPGLGDTAMYLCATSRDLDEAFFGQGTRLTVV.

V usage is TRBV27 and J usage is TRBJ1-2, with a possible D match to TRBD1 (5 bases). The CDR3 sequence is 13 residues long. The V end lost 4 bases, the J end lost 2 bases, and 8 bases lay between the germline ends. Germline CDR1 and CDR2: MNHEY and SMNVEV (reference sequence). The CDR3 loop reads CASSYTGNYGYTF. Written as DNA, the CDR3 is TGTGCCAGCAGTTACACAGGAAACTATGGCTACACCTTC.

This clone was recorded many times. The V call is TRBV7-2, the J call TRBJ2-7; perhaps TRBD2 as D (5 bases). CDR3 size: 15 residues. Per germline, CDR1 SGHTA and CDR2 FQGNSA. V was trimmed by 1 base and J by 3 bases, leaving 13 bases between them. CDR3: CASSLVGSDYYEQYV. CDR3 coding DNA: TGTGCCAGCAGCTTAGTAGGTAGCGACTACTACGAGCAGTACGTC.

V gene TRBV9 combines with J gene TRBJ2-5; no clear D gene. Germline CDR1 and CDR2: SGDLS and YYNGEE. V lost 0 bases and J lost 0, with 9 bases in between. The CDR3 has 15 residues. For the CDR3, the DNA is TGTGCCAGCAGCGTAGGGGTCGGATACCAAGAGACCCAGTACTTC. Its translation: CASSVGVGYQETQYF.

The V call is TRBV9, the J call TRBJ1-4, with D perhaps TRBD1 (6 bases). The CDR3 is 16 residues long. Trimming cost V 2 bases and J 1 base, with 12 bases left between them. The germline V gene has CDR1 SGDLS and CDR2 YYNGEE. CDR3 in amino acids: CASSVDTGKTNEKLFF. The DNA for the CDR3 is TGTGCCAGCAGCGTGGATACAGGGAAAACTAATGAAAAACTGTTTTTT.

This clone was counted between two and nine times. The rearrangement joins TRBV27 to TRBJ1-1, with D unresolved. This CDR3 region has 11 residues. CDR1 and CDR2 (germline): MNHEY, SMNVEV (reference sequence). V shed 9 bases and J shed 3 bases, with 8 bases lying between them. CDR3 residues: CASSGYTEAFF. The CDR3 DNA is TGTGCCAGTTCAGGTTACACTGAAGCTTTCTTT.

The rearrangement links TRBV7-2 to TRBJ2-5, with TRBD1 identical over 7 bases. Looked up from germline, CDR1 is SGHTA and CDR2 is FQGNSA. The CDR3 extends over 13 amino acids. Trimming at V came to 5 bases and at J to 5 bases, leaving 5 bases not matched to a gene. CDR3 sequence: CASSGDRVETQYF. The CDR3 DNA reads as TGTGCCAGCAGCGGCGACAGGGTGGAGACCCAGTACTTC.

The chain links TRBV5-1 to TRBJ2-2; no firm D call. Germline V lookup: CDR1 SGHRS, CDR2 YFSETQ. Trimming left V 0 bases short and J 2 bases short, with 5 bases between. The CDR3 covers 14 residues. CDR3 sequence (DNA): TGCGCCAGCAGCTTGGTGGGCAACACCGGGGAGCTGTTTTTT. It encodes CASSLVGNTGELFF.

The chain couples TRBV19 to TRBJ2-7; D is uncertain. This CDR3 is 14 amino acids long. The germline CDR1 and CDR2 sequences are LNHDA and SQIVND (reference sequence). Trimming left V 4 bases short and J 0 bases short, with 10 bases between. The CDR3 loop reads CASSTTLTSYEQYV. In DNA form, the CDR3 reads TGTGCCAGTAGTACAACCCTAACCTCCTACGAGCAGTACGTC.

The rearrangement joins TRBV29-1 to TRBJ2-5; 9 bases match TRBD2. V was clipped by 5 bases and J by 4 bases; unmatched bases: 11. This CDR3 comprises 15 residues. The germline CDR1 and CDR2 sequences are SQVTM and ANQGSEA. CDR3 DNA: TGCAGCGTTTCCGCGGGAGGGTCACGGGGAGAGACCCAGTACTTC. This sequence encodes CSVSAGGSRGETQYF.

A few counts support this clone. The chain employs TRBV7-2 and TRBJ2-5; tentative D call: TRBD2 (6 bases). Looked up from germline, CDR1 is SGHTA and CDR2 is FQGNSA. The CDR3 is 16 residues long. V dropped 2 bases and J dropped 2 bases, with 15 bases sitting between them. The CDR3, as DNA: TGTGCCAGCAGCTTATCAACGGGACTGGTACAAGAGACCCAGTACTTC. Translating it yields CASSLSTGLVQETQYF.

This clone was detected only a few times. This sequence joins TRBV20-1 and TRBJ1-1; weak D call: TRBD1 (5 bases). Between the trimmed V and J ends, which lost 5 bases and 3 bases, there was a span of 7 bases. Germline V gives CDR1 DFQATT, CDR2 SNEGSKA (reference sequence). This CDR3 spans 11 amino acids. The CDR3 protein is CSARQHTEAFF. The DNA for the CDR3 is TGCAGTGCTCGACAGCACACTGAAGCTTTCTTT.

J is TRBJ1-5 and V is TRBV10-3; D ambiguous. The CDR3 contains 12 residues. Trimming took off 5 bases at V and 2 bases at J, with 4 bases between the two ends. Per germline, CDR1 ENHRY and CDR2 SYGVKD. CDR3 region: CAISSRNQPQHF. Written as DNA, the CDR3 is TGTGCCATCAGTTCCCGCAATCAGCCCCAGCATTTT.

V usage is TRBV7-9 and J usage is TRBJ1-1, with D possibly TRBD1 on 5 matching bases. From germline, CDR1 is SEHNR and CDR2 FQNEAQ (reference sequence). V lost 1 base and J lost 0, with 15 bases in between. The length of the CDR3 is 17 residues. The CDR3 is CASSLDGGRKVNTEAFF. The DNA for the CDR3 is TGTGCCAGCAGCTTAGACGGGGGACGGAAGGTGAACACTGAAGCTTTCTTT.

The chain uses TRBV11-3 and TRBJ2-5; TRBD2 might be the D (5 bases). Looked up from germline, CDR1 is SGHNT and CDR2 is YENEEA. V was cut by 1 base and J by 5 bases, with 17 bases left in between. The CDR3 loop spans 16 amino acids. CDR3 bases: TGTGCCAGCAGCTTAGGTCTAGGAGGAGGTCCGGAGACCCAGTACTTC. It codes for CASSLGLGGGPETQYF.

This clone has more than one count but fewer than ten. The CDR3 DNA is TGTGCCAGCAGTCCCCGAGACAGGCCTACAGATACGCAGTATTTT. This codes for CASSPRDRPTDTQYF. The chain joins TRBV7-2 to TRBJ2-3; D may be TRBD1 (6 bases). Looked up from germline, CDR1 is SGHTA and CDR2 is FQGNSA. This CDR3 has 15 amino acids. V lost 6 bases and J lost 3, with 16 bases in between.

The V gene is TRBV11-3, the J gene TRBJ2-1, with D tentatively TRBD1 (5 bases). The CDR3 consists of 15 residues. Trimming shortened V by 5 bases and J by 2 bases, and 13 bases separated the two germline ends. Germline assignment: CDR1 SGHNT and CDR2 YENEEA. The CDR3 sequence: CASSRTPLAYNEQFF. In nucleotides, the CDR3 is TGTGCCAGCAGCCGGACACCCTTGGCCTACAATGAGCAGTTCTTC. The full variable domain, completed using reference TRBV11-3 and TRBJ2-1, is EAGVVQSPRYKIIEKKQPVAFWCNPISGHNTLYWYLQNLGQGPELLIRYENEEAVDDSQLPKDRFSAERLKGVDSTLKIQPAELGDSAVYLCASSRTPLAYNEQFFGPGTRLTVL.

The chain uses TRBV25-1 and TRBJ2-1, with TRBD1 as a possible D gene (6 bases). V lost 6 bases to trimming and J lost 8 bases, with 14 bases between them. Germline-derived CDR1 and CDR2 are MGHDK and SYGVNS. There are 13 residues in the CDR3. The CDR3 DNA reads TGTGCCAGCAGCCTAACAGGGACCGATGAGCAGTTCTTC. Its translation is CASSLTGTDEQFF.

This clone was recorded a few times. The J gene is TRBJ2-1, the V gene TRBV29-1; D is possibly TRBD2 (6 bases). V was trimmed by 4 bases and J by 4 bases, leaving 17 bases between them. This CDR3 spans 15 amino acids. Germline CDR1 SQVTM, CDR2 ANQGSEA. The CDR3 loop reads CSVVERAVGYNEQFF. CDR3 bases: TGCAGCGTTGTTGAGCGGGCAGTGGGATACAATGAGCAGTTCTTC.

The J gene is TRBJ2-5, the V gene TRBV6-5; D gene uncertain. This CDR3 comprises 15 residues. V dropped 2 bases and J dropped 2 bases, with 12 bases sitting between them. Germline-derived CDR1 and CDR2 are MNHEY and SVGAGI. The CDR3 DNA reads as TGTGCCAGCAGTTACCCAATGATCAGTCAAGAGACCCAGTACTTC. Its protein product is CASSYPMISQETQYF.

This clone was detected only a few times. V usage is TRBV4-3 and J usage is TRBJ2-5; 9 bases are shared with TRBD2. V gave up 4 bases and J gave up 4 bases; unmatched junction bases: 7. Germline CDR1 and CDR2: LGHNA and YSLEER. The CDR3 is 15 amino acids. This chain's CDR3 is CASSLRRGGRETQYF. The CDR3 DNA reads as TGCGCCAGCAGCCTTCGGCGGGGGGGCCGAGAGACCCAGTACTTC.

The table lists this clone with a few counts. The chain employs TRBV4-2 and TRBJ2-1, with D perhaps TRBD1 (6 bases). V was cut by 0 bases and J by 5 bases, with 8 bases left in between. The CDR3 is 14 residues long. The germline V gene has CDR1 LGHNA and CDR2 YNFKEQ. The CDR3 spells CASSQEWTDNEQFF. CDR3 sequence (DNA): TGTGCCAGCAGCCAAGAGTGGACAGACAATGAGCAGTTCTTC.

This clone occurred a few times. The chain recombines TRBV5-1 with TRBJ2-5, with a weak D call TRBD2 (6 bases). From germline, CDR1 is SGHRS and CDR2 YFSETQ. The CDR3 covers 16 residues. The V gene lost 0 bases and the J gene lost 4 bases, with 16 bases spanning the gap. Written as DNA, the CDR3 is TGCGCCAGCAGCTTGGCCCCCGCAGGCGGGGCAGAGACCCAGTACTTC. Translating gives CASSLAPAGGAETQYF.

The chain employs TRBV5-4 and TRBJ2-3; 9 nucleotides match TRBD1. This CDR3 has 17 amino acids. CDR1 and CDR2 (germline): SGHNT, YYREEE (reference sequence). After removal of 0 bases from V and 6 bases from J, the junction contained 11 bases not matched to a gene. As DNA, the CDR3 is TGTGCCAGCAGCTTGGAGGTTCAGGGACAGGGTTTTGATACGCAGTATTTT. Its translation is CASSLEVQGQGFDTQYF.

This chain joins TRBV6-4 and TRBJ1-2; D is possibly TRBD1 (6 bases). CDR3 length: 14 amino acids. V gave up 0 bases and J gave up 5 bases, with 10 bases separating them. Germline CDR1 MRHNA, CDR2 SNTAGT. The CDR3 DNA sequence: TGTGCCAGCAGTGACTCACCGCAGGGGTATGGCTACACCTTC. This encodes CASSDSPQGYGYTF.

This chain links TRBV5-1 with TRBJ2-1; 11 bases agree with TRBD2. The CDR3 runs to 19 residues. CDR1 is SGHRS, CDR2 YFSETQ, per germline. With 0 bases clipped from V and 1 base from J, the junction kept 9 bases outside the gene matches. CDR3 amino acids: CASSLAGLAGGGSYNEQFF. Written as DNA, the CDR3 is TGCGCCAGCAGCTTGGCCGGGCTAGCGGGGGGCGGATCCTACAATGAGCAGTTCTTC.

This clone was counted a few times. The chain recombines TRBV5-4 with TRBJ1-6; 7 nucleotides agree with TRBD1. The CDR3 spans 12 residues. V shed 4 bases and J 16 bases; nucleotides not matched to a gene: 8. Germline assignment: CDR1 SGHNT and CDR2 YYREEE (reference sequence). CDR3 sequence: CASSARDRELHF. The CDR3 DNA sequence: TGTGCCAGCAGCGCCCGGGACAGAGAACTCCACTTT.

This clone was seen a few times. V usage is TRBV7-2 and J usage is TRBJ1-1; D possibly corresponds to TRBD1 (6 bases). The germline V and J ends were trimmed by 1 base and 5 bases, with 11 bases remaining between them. The V gene's germline CDR1 is SGHTA and CDR2 FQGNSA. CDR3 length equals 14 residues. The CDR3 DNA reads as TGTGCCAGCAGCTTAGGTGGACAGCTGACTGAAGCTTTCTTT. This encodes CASSLGGQLTEAFF. The whole variable domain, remainder taken from reference TRBV7-2 and TRBJ1-1, is GAGVSQSPSNKVTEKGKDVELRCDPISGHTALYWYRQSLGQGLEFLIYFQGNSAPDKSGLPSDRFSAERTGGSVSTLTIQRTQQEDSAVYLCASSLGGQLTEAFFGQGTRLTVV.

The rearrangement links TRBV16 to TRBJ1-4, with D uncertain. V gave up 3 bases and J gave up 6 bases, with 14 bases separating them. CDR3 size: 15 residues. Per germline, CDR1 KGHSY and CDR2 FQNENV. The CDR3 bases are TGTGCCAGCAGCCAGTCGGGTCTTTCGGATGAAAAACTGTTTTTT. The encoded protein is CASSQSGLSDEKLFF.

The chain couples TRBV19 to TRBJ2-3; 10 nucleotides align to TRBD2. V was pared by 6 bases and J by 7 bases, with 7 bases of the junction left unmatched. Germline V gene data show CDR1 as LNHDA and CDR2 as SQIVND (reference sequence). The CDR3 loop spans 14 amino acids. In DNA form, the CDR3 reads TGTGCCAGTAGGGGAGCGGGGGGGCAAAATACGCAGTATTTT. It specifies CASRGAGGQNTQYF.

About this clone: Other DNA sequences in the same sample also yield this CDR3. The chain combines TRBV2 with TRBJ2-7; tentative D call: TRBD2 (6 bases). Germline CDR1 is SNHLY and CDR2 is FYNNEI. The V end lost 8 bases, the J end lost 2 bases, and 13 bases lay between the germline ends. This CDR3 spans 13 amino acids. In DNA, the CDR3 is TGTGCCAGCTCCGTCGGGGGAGCCTACGAGCAGTACTTC. Its protein is CASSVGGAYEQYF. The variable domain in full, completed from reference TRBV2 and TRBJ2-7, reads EPEVTQTPSHQVTQMGQEVILRCVPISNHLYFYWYRQILGQKVEFLVSFYNNEISEKSEIFDDQFSVERPDGSNFTLKIRSTKLEDSAMYFCASSVGGAYEQYFGPGTRLTVT.

Only a few counts were recorded for this clone. The rearrangement joins TRBV5-1 to TRBJ1-1; no clear D. Germline V gives CDR1 SGHRS, CDR2 YFSETQ. The V and J ends lost 0 bases and 7 bases respectively, with 19 bases between them. The CDR3 runs to 16 residues. The CDR3: CASSLVSSQWNDEAFF. In DNA, the CDR3 is TGCGCCAGCAGCTTGGTATCCTCGCAGTGGAACGATGAAGCTTTCTTT.